The next 3 T cell receptor beta chains were all read from a single sample in a study of human thymus T cells. The method was immunoSEQ multiplex PCR; TCRdb's version includes in-frame clones alone and lacks a portion of them. The data contain 86,000 or so clones, 95% to 98% of them singletons. The thymus tissue came from resections taken during corrective heart surgery. The sequenced sample was thymus tissue. All receptors derive from a boy younger than two with a congenital heart defect but otherwise immunologically healthy.

V gene TRBV13 combines with J gene TRBJ2-3; no reliable D call. Germline V gene data show CDR1 as PRHDT and CDR2 as FYEKMQ (reference sequence). Trimming stripped 6 bases from V and 1 base from J, with 14 bases between. CDR3 length equals 15 residues. This CDR3 reads CASSSPMEGTDTQYF. The CDR3 DNA is TGTGCCAGCAGTTCACCTATGGAAGGCACAGATACGCAGTATTTT. Full variable domain (missing parts from reference TRBV13 and TRBJ2-3): AAGVIQSPRHLIKEKRETATLKCYPIPRHDTVYWYQQGPGQDPQFLISFYEKMQSDKGSIPDRFSAQQFSDYHSELNMSSLELGDSALYFCASSSPMEGTDTQYFGPGTRLTVL.

V usage is TRBV9 and J usage is TRBJ2-3, with D perhaps given as TRBD1 or TRBD2 (5 bases each). Germline V gene lookup returns CDR1 SGDLS and CDR2 YYNGEE. V was trimmed by 3 bases and J by 5 bases, leaving 19 bases between them. This CDR3 is built from 16 residues. The CDR3 DNA sequence: TGTGCCAGCAGCGCCCGGGACCGCTGGCTGGGAGATACGCAGTATTTT. It encodes CASSARDRWLGDTQYF.

The CDR3 region is CASSALDSYNEQFF. For the CDR3, the DNA is TGTGCCAGCAGCGCGCTTGACTCCTACAATGAGCAGTTCTTC. The J gene is TRBJ2-1, the V gene TRBV27; D uncertain. Germline V gives CDR1 MNHEY, CDR2 SMNVEV (reference sequence). The CDR3 is 14 residues long. Trimming took off 6 bases at V and 0 bases at J, with 9 bases between the two ends.